These 19 T cell receptor beta chains originate from one sample sequenced in a study of identical twins. TCRdb itself ran the 5' RACE reads through MiXCR, one entry per CDR3 protein. The sample records around 530,000 distinct CDR3 sequences, 13% to 15% being singletons. The same specimen was also included in a second study, on yellow fever vaccine responses in identical twins.

The sequenced material came from CD4+ T cells sorted from blood. These receptors were taken from a woman younger than 35 in good health.

This chain joins TRBV20-1 and TRBJ2-5, with D possibly matching TRBD2 (6 bases). Germline V gene data show CDR1 as DFQATT and CDR2 as SNEGSKA (reference sequence). Trimming left V 0 bases short and J 5 bases short, with 16 bases between. The CDR3 loop spans 15 amino acids. DNA of the CDR3: TGCAGTGCTAGAGATTATATTTCCGGAGGGGAGACCCAGTACTTC. This sequence encodes CSARDYISGGETQYF.

The table lists this clonotype with many counts. CDR3 in amino acids: CASSLSRLGGEQFF. The CDR3 DNA is TGTGCCAGCAGTTTAAGCCGCTTGGGTGGTGAGCAGTTCTTC. The J gene is TRBJ2-1, the V gene TRBV12-3 or TRBV12-4; D is unresolved. V dropped 2 bases and J dropped 9 bases, with 14 bases sitting between them. CDR3 length: 14 residues.

In its sample, this clonotype was seen many times. V is TRBV5-1 and J is TRBJ1-1, with unresolved D. V lost 1 base, J lost 0 bases, and 4 bases lay in between. The CDR3 contains 13 residues. CDR1 is SGHRS and CDR2 is YFSETQ in the germline V gene. CDR3 coding DNA: TGCGCCAGCAGCTTGCGCATGAACACTGAAGCTTTCTTT. Translation gives CASSLRMNTEAFF.

The rearrangement uses TRBV25-1 and TRBJ2-4; D call uncertain. CDR1 is MGHDK, CDR2 SYGVNS, per germline. The V and J ends lost 6 bases and 2 bases respectively, with 14 bases between them. This CDR3 has 15 amino acids. CDR3 nucleotide sequence: TGTGCCAGCAGGAGTGCCGGGTCGACCAAAAACATTCAGTACTTC. Its protein product is CASRSAGSTKNIQYF.

The chain combines TRBV10-3 with TRBJ1-6; no definite D call. Germline V gene lookup returns CDR1 ENHRY and CDR2 SYGVKD. CDR3 length equals 12 residues. Trimming removed 10 bases from V and 6 bases from J, with 10 bases in between. The CDR3 nucleotides read TGTGCCACAGGCGCGGGTAATTCACCCCTCCACTTT. It specifies CATGAGNSPLHF.

This clonotype was detected a few times. CDR3 coding DNA: TGTGCCACCGAACGCGGGGATACGCAGTATTTT. Its translation is CATERGDTQYF. This chain links TRBV15 with TRBJ2-3; maybe TRBD2 (5 bases). V lost 8 bases and J 6 bases, leaving 9 bases between the germline ends. This CDR3 has 11 residues. CDR1 and CDR2 (germline): LNHNV, YYDKDF (reference sequence).

This sequence joins TRBV9 and TRBJ2-2, with D possibly called TRBD1 or TRBD2 (5 bases each). CDR1 is SGDLS, CDR2 YYNGEE, per germline. This CDR3 is built from 15 residues. V lost 0 bases and J lost 5, with 11 bases in between. CDR3 in amino acids: CASSVEGTYTGELFF. The CDR3 DNA is TGTGCCAGCAGCGTAGAGGGGACCTATACCGGGGAGCTGTTTTTT.

This clonotype was counted many times. The J gene is TRBJ1-4, the V gene TRBV5-1; D is ambiguous. CDR3 length: 14 residues. Deletions cut 2 bases from V and 5 bases from J, with 10 bases between. Germline values: CDR1 SGHRS, CDR2 YFSETQ. The CDR3 nucleotides are TGCGCCAGCAGCTTAGCGGGTCTGAATGAAAAACTGTTTTTT. Translated: CASSLAGLNEKLFF.

This clonotype was observed a handful of times. This chain joins TRBV29-1 and TRBJ2-5, with a tentative D call TRBD2 (5 bases). Trimming took off 2 bases at V and 6 bases at J, with 10 bases between the two ends. Germline CDR1 reads SQVTM; CDR2 reads ANQGSEA. The CDR3 runs 12 residues. Here the CDR3 DNA reads TGCAGCGTTGAATCCGGGGAGAAGACCCAGTACTTC. It encodes CSVESGEKTQYF. Supplemented by reference TRBV29-1 and TRBJ2-5, the full variable domain reads SAVISQKPSRDICQRGTSLTIQCQVDSQVTMMFWYRQQPGQSLTLIATANQGSEATYESGFVIDKFPISRPNLTFSTLTVSNMSPEDSSIYLCSVESGEKTQYFGPGTRLLVL.

The chain joins TRBV3-1 to TRBJ1-2; D is unresolved. Germline loops: CDR1 LGHDT, CDR2 YNNKEL (reference sequence). V lost 1 base and J 4 bases, leaving 13 bases between the germline ends. The CDR3 totals 15 residues. Written as DNA, the CDR3 is TGTGCCAGCAGCCAAGGGATAGAGACTGGCTATGGCTACACCTTC. This sequence encodes CASSQGIETGYGYTF.

V and J are TRBV11-3 and TRBJ2-1; D possibly corresponds to TRBD2 (6 bases). The CDR3 sequence is 16 residues long. Trimming took 5 bases from V and 4 from J, leaving 18 bases between them. Germline assignment: CDR1 SGHNT and CDR2 YENEEA. The CDR3 bases are TGTGCCAGCAGCCGTCGGTCTAGCGAACCTTACAATGAGCAGTTCTTC. Protein product: CASSRRSSEPYNEQFF.

The V gene is TRBV2, the J gene TRBJ2-1; 14 nucleotides align to TRBD2. Germline-derived CDR1 and CDR2 are SNHLY and FYNNEI. The CDR3 sequence is 19 residues long. The V gene end was trimmed by 6 bases and the J gene end by 3 bases; junction bases not matched to a gene: 13. CDR3 in DNA: TGTGCCAGCAGCTCGGGACTAGCGGGGGTCAAAACCCTCTACAATGAGCAGTTCTTC. This encodes CASSSGLAGVKTLYNEQFF.

As concerns this clonotype: No DNA is shown, since the ends of the CDR3 on it are uncertain; the CDR3 is the one TCRdb lists. This rearrangement joins TRBV12-3 or TRBV12-4 to TRBJ1-4; TRBD1, the table's D call, lacks a check against the DNA. Termini included, the CDR3 measures 14 amino acids. The CDR3 spells CASRRVWGEKTVFF.

The CDR3 loop is CASSYSSGTLNEQFF. CDR3 DNA: TGTGCCAGCAGTTACTCCTCGGGTACACTCAATGAGCAGTTCTTC. The chain uses TRBV6-5 and TRBJ2-1; D not certain. Germline assignment: CDR1 MNHEY and CDR2 SVGAGI. Trimming cost V 0 bases and J 6 bases, with 12 bases left between them. This CDR3 is 15 amino acids long.

This clonotype was recorded a few times. V and J are TRBV6-1 and TRBJ2-2; D ambiguous. Trimming shortened V by 4 bases and J by 5 bases, and 8 bases separated the two germline ends. This CDR3 has 13 residues. Germline CDR1 and CDR2: MNHNS and SASEGT. CDR3: CASSALQTGELFF. In DNA, the CDR3 is TGTGCCAGCAGTGCACTCCAGACCGGGGAGCTGTTTTTT.

This clonotype appeared a few times. CDR3 loop: CSASYRATNEKLFF. The CDR3 DNA follows: TGCAGTGCCTCCTACCGAGCAACTAATGAAAAACTGTTTTTT. V gene TRBV20-1 combines with J gene TRBJ1-4; D remains ambiguous. The V end was cut by 6 bases, the J end by 0 bases, with 11 bases between. The CDR3 spans 14 residues. Germline V gene data show CDR1 as DFQATT and CDR2 as SNEGSKA (reference sequence).

This chain links TRBV2 with TRBJ2-1; 8 bases agree with TRBD2. This CDR3 contains 13 residues. CDR1 is SNHLY, CDR2 FYNNEI, per germline. J lost 12 bases, V lost 5 bases, and 9 bases had no gene match. The CDR3 sequence is CASSPGGDLRQFF. For the CDR3, the DNA is TGTGCCAGCAGTCCGGGGGGGGACCTTAGGCAGTTCTTC. Drawing the rest from reference TRBV2 and TRBJ2-1, the complete variable domain is EPEVTQTPSHQVTQMGQEVILRCVPISNHLYFYWYRQILGQKVEFLVSFYNNEISEKSEIFDDQFSVERPDGSNFTLKIRSTKLEDSAMYFCASSPGGDLRQFFGPGTRLTVL.

The J gene is TRBJ2-7, the V gene TRBV20-1, with a tentative D call TRBD2 (5 bases). V lost 1 base and J lost 3, with 10 bases in between. From germline, CDR1 is DFQATT and CDR2 SNEGSKA (reference sequence). CDR3 length equals 13 residues. CDR3 residues: CSARGGWHYEQYV. CDR3 DNA sequence: TGCAGTGCTAGAGGAGGGTGGCACTACGAGCAGTACGTC.

This clonotype was observed a handful of times. The junction and the germline gene differ at one end; a read error may be behind it. The CDR3: CASSQTDRNNLPLHF. The CDR3 nucleotides read TGCGCCAGCAGCCAAACGGACAGGAATAATTTACCCCTCCACTTT. J is TRBJ1-6 and V is TRBV4-1, with 7 bases fitting TRBD1. This CDR3 spans 15 amino acids. Germline lookup yields CDR1 MGHRA and CDR2 YSYEKL.